This T cell receptor beta chain was sequenced in a study of blood T cell repertoires in COVID-19. Data came from immunoSEQ multiplex PCR; TCRdb stores just in-frame clones and leaves some out. The table lists a few hundred thousand clones, approximately 87% of them singletons. The sequence was collected from a man in his fifties or sixties who had recovered from COVID-19. The sequenced sample consisted of peripheral blood.

The CDR3 nucleotides are TGTGCCAGCAGTCAGGAGGGACCCGAGTACTTC. Translated, it gives CASSQEGPEYF. This sequence joins TRBV2 and TRBJ2-5; possible D gene TRBD2, 6 bases. The CDR3 is 11 amino acids. Deletions cut 5 bases from V and 12 bases from J, with 13 bases between. CDR1 and CDR2 from the germline V gene are SNHLY and FYNNEI.